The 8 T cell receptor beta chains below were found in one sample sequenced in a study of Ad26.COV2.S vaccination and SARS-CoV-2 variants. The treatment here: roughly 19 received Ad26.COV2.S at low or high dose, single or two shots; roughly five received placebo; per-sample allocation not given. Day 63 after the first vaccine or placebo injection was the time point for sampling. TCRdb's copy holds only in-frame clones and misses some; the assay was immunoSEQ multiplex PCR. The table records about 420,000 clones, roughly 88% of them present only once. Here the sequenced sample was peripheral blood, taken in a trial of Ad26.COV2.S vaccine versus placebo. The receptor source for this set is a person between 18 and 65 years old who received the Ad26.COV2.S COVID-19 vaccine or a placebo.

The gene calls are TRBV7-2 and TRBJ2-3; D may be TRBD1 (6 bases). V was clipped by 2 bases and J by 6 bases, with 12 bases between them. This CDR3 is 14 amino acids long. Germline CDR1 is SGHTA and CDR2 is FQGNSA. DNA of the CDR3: TGTGCCAGCAGCTTAAACCCTAGGGGGGATACGCAGTATTTT. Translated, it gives CASSLNPRGDTQYF.

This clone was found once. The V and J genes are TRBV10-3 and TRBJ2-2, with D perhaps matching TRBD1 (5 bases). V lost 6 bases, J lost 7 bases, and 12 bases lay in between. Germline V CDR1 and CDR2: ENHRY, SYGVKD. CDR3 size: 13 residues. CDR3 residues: CAISTHDSGELFF. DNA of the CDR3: TGTGCCATCAGCACCCACGACAGCGGGGAGCTGTTTTTT.

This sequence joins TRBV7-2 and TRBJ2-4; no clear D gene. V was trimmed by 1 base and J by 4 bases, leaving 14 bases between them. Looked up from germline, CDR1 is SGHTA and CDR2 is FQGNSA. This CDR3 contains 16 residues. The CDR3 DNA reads TGTGCCAGCAGCTTAGAGGGCCTTGGAGTTAAAAACATTCAGTACTTC. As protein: CASSLEGLGVKNIQYF.

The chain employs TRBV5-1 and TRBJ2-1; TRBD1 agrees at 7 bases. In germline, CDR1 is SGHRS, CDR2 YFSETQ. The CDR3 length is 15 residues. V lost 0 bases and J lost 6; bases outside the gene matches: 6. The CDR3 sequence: CASSLGQGQFNEQFF. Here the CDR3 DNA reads TGCGCCAGCAGCTTGGGACAGGGACAGTTCAATGAGCAGTTCTTC.

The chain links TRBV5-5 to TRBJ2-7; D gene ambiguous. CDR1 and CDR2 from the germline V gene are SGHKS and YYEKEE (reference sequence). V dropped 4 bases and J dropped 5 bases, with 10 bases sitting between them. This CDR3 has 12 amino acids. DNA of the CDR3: TGTGCCAGCAGCCCGGACGGGCACGAGCAGTACTTC. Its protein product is CASSPDGHEQYF.

This CDR3 reads CASSSSLSNQPQHF. The CDR3 nucleotides read TGTGCCAGTAGTAGTTCCCTTAGCAATCAGCCCCAGCATTTT. This chain joins TRBV19 and TRBJ1-5; D uncertain. The CDR3 has 14 residues. Trimming removed 4 bases from V and 0 bases from J, with 7 bases in between. CDR1 LNHDA and CDR2 SQIVND come from the germline V gene (reference sequence).

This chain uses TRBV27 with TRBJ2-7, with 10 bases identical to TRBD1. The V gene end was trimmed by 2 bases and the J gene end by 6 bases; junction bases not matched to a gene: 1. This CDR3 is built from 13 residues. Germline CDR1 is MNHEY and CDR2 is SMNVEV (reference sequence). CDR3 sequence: CASSLRTGGEQYF. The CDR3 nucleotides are TGTGCCAGCAGTTTAAGGACAGGGGGCGAGCAGTACTTC.

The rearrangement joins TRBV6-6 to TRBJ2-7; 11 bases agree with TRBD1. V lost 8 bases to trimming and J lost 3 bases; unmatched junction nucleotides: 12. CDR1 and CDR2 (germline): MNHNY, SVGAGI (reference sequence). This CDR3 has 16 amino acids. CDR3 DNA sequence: TGTGCCAGCTCATCAGGACAGGGGGCCTCCCTCTACGAGCAGTACTTC. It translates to CASSSGQGASLYEQYF.